This entry concerns a single T cell receptor beta chain. Its binding antigen is unknown. No much larger clone is present one base from it, and per-base qualities are unavailable. TCRbeta CDR3 regions were amplified from genomic DNA using the immunoSEQ Assay, a bias-controlled multiplex PCR. Turning to the authors' computational methods: Nucleated cell counts per sample were estimated from amplification of reference gene primers within the assay. To quantify the absolute abundance of each unique TCRbeta CDR3 rearrangement, sequence reads were collapsed and filtered. For each sample, productive Simpson clonality was calculated by taking the square root of Simpson's diversity index across productive rearrangements. TCRdb re-hosts the immuneACCESS table, in-frame sequences only. Its copies lack some clones; in the studies checked, an unresolved V gene accounts for under half of them, and the cause for the rest is not known. V and J calls and clone size are those listed in that table; D and trimming were worked out from the DNA. Counted in this sample were a few hundred thousand clones; 70% to 90% of them appeared once. The top ten constitute roughly 4.1% of the sample.

The CDR3 spans 16 residues, from the cysteine through the phenylalanine. Only CDR3 DNA remains: 48 bases, in frame from the first base. The germline V gene supplies CDR1 SGHVS and CDR2 FNYEAQ. Germline trimming amounts to 5 bases on V and 8 bases on J, with 16 as the count of junction bases outside the gene matches. This record comes from a study of blood T cell repertoires in COVID-19 (dated by TCRdb to 2020 to 2022). As for the study more broadly: Samples covering the acute and convalescent phases of COVID-19 were provided by collaborators in the United States, Italy and Spain. The prospective study material was composed of cDNA or gDNA derived from T cells, B-cell-depleted T cells, or PBMCs. The dataset comprised deeply sampled blood TCRbeta repertoires from subjects exposed to, actively infected with, or recovered from COVID-19. A freely available public database, intended as a resource for researchers studying the immune response to SARS-CoV-2, is where the repertoires were released. The samples were drawn from the first 160 participants of the ongoing ImmuneRACE study and from 950 to 1,500 subjects provided by 6 global collaborators. Nearly every sample came with metadata listing a de-identified subject ID, COVID-19 status, age in years and sex. Where available, HLA class I and class II types were obtained from metadata supplied by the sample provider rather than from assay-based typing. On the study overall, not on this receptor specifically: The amount of clinical and demographic metadata varied by source and participant and was provided uncurated.

Whole blood was collected in K2EDTA tubes by collaborating institutions according to the institutions' own protocols. For TCRbeta analysis, collaborator samples were shipped as frozen whole blood, as isolated PBMCs, or as DNA extracted from either sample type. This receptor chain uses TRBV7-6 and TRBJ1-2; a stretch of 8 junction bases matches TRBD1. Material for sequencing was peripheral blood. The source is a man aged 45-60 years with acute or convalescent COVID-19. At the DNA level, the sequence is TGTGCCAGCAGCCCCGGGACAGGAGGTGGCTCTGGGGGCTACACCTTC. The translation is CASSPGTGGGSGGYTF. Here the CDR3 is joined to the reference TRBV7-6 and TRBJ1-2 genes, and the full variable domain is: GAGVSQSPRYKVTKRGQDVALRCDPISGHVSLYWYRQALGQGPEFLTYFNYEAQQDKSGLPNDRFSAERPEGSISTLTIQRTEQRDSAMYRCASSPGTGGGSGGYTFGSGTRLTVV.